This TCR beta chain comes out of a study of T-cell reconstitution after alpha-beta-depleted transplantation in children. Unique molecular identifiers tagged the TCRbeta library. MiXCR, run by TCRdb on the PCR reads, gives a single entry per CDR3 protein. The sample lists roughly 190,000 distinct CDR3 sequences, about 14% occurring once. Trimming took off 6 bases at V and 4 bases at J, with 7 bases between the two ends. This CDR3 comprises 12 residues. There are many counts of this clonotype. The source was PBMCs from the stem cell graft donor, collected from the stem cell graft. V gene TRBV12-3 or TRBV12-4 combines with J gene TRBJ1-3; D not resolved. This clonotype originated in a human donor who donated a stem cell graft to a child with acute lymphoblastic leukemia. The CDR3 nucleotides are TGTGCCAGCAGCCCTACAGGAAACACCATATATTTT. This translates into CASSPTGNTIYF.